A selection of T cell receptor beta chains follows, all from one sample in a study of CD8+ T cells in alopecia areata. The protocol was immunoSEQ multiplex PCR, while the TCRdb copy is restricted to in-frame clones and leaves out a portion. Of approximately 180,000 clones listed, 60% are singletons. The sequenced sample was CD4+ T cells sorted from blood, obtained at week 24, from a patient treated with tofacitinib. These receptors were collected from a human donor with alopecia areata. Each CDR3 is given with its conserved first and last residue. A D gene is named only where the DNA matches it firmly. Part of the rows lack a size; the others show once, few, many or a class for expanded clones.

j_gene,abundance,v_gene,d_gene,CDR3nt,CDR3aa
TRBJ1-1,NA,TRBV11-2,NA,TGTGCCAGCAGCCGACCGCCCTCCGGGGGAGAAGCTTTCTTT,CASSRPPSGGEAFF
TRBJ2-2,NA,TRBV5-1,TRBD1,TGCGCCAGCAGCGAGGACAGGGCCCAATCGAACACCGGGGAGCTGTTTTTT,CASSEDRAQSNTGELFF
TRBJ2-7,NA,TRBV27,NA,TGTGCCAGCAGTTTAAGAAGTCTTTTGGGCGAGCAGTACTTC,CASSLRSLLGEQYF
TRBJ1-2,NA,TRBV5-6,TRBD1,TGTGCCAGCAGCTTTCCCGGGACAGGGTACTATGGCTACACCTTC,CASSFPGTGYYGYTF
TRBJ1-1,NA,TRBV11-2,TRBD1,TGTGCCAGCAGGCCAGGGGGAGCCCGCGGGGCGAACACTGAAGCTTTCTTT,CASRPGGARGANTEAFF
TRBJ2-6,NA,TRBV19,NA,TGTGCCAGTAGCAGGGATCGCATCCGTTCCTCTGGGGCCAACGTCCTGACTTTC,CASSRDRIRSSGANVLTF
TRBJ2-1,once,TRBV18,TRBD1,TGTGCCAGCTCACCGCAGTCACAGGGGAATGAGCAGTTCTTC,CASSPQSQGNEQFF
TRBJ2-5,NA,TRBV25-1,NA,TGTGCCAGCAGTTATCCAGGAGTGGAGACCCAGTACTTC,CASSYPGVETQYF
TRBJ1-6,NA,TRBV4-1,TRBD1,TGCGCCAGCAGCCAAGAACTAAGGGGACAGGGGTCGCCCCTCCACTTT,CASSQELRGQGSPLHF
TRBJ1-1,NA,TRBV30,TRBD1,TGTGCCTGGGGGACGGACAGGGACACTGAAGCTTTCTTT,CAWGTDRDTEAFF
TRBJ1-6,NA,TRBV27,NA,TGTGCCAGCAGGGGGGGAGCCAATTCACCCCTCCACTTT,CASRGGANSPLHF
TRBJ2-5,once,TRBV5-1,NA,TGCGCCAGCAGCTTCTCGACCATGACAGAGACCCAGTACTTC,CASSFSTMTETQYF
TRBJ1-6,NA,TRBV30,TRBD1,TGTGCCTGGAGTGGACAGGGGGGTACGGGGTCACCCCTCCACTTT,CAWSGQGGTGSPLHF
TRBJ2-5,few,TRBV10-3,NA,TGTGCCATCAGTGAAGGAACGATTGCTAAGGAGACCCAGTACTTC,CAISEGTIAKETQYF
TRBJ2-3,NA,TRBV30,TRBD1,TGTGCCTGGACTAGACAGGGGAGAGTGGCCACAGATACGCAGTATTTT,CAWTRQGRVATDTQYF
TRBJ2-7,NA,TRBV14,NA,TGTGCCAGCGGACAGCCTTGGGACGAGCAGTACTTC,CASGQPWDEQYF
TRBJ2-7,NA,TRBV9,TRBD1,TGTGCCAGCAGCGGGGGACAGGGATCTGACGAGCAGTACTTC,CASSGGQGSDEQYF
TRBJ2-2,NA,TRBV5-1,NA,TGCGCCAGCAGCTTGGTAGCGGCCGGGGAGCTGTTTTTT,CASSLVAAGELFF
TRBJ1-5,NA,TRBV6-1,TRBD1,TGTGCCAGCGGCCGGGACAGGGCAAAGCCCCAGCATTTT,CASGRDRAKPQHF
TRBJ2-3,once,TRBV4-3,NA,TGCGCCAGCAGCCAAGATAGCCGCACAGATACGCAGTATTTT,CASSQDSRTDTQYF
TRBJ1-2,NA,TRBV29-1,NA,TGCAGCGTTGCCGAGGGGACTACTAACTATGGCTACACCTTC,CSVAEGTTNYGYTF
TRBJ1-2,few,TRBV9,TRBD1,TGTGCCAGCAGCGCGGGACAGGGGGTTAACTATGGCTACACCTTC,CASSAGQGVNYGYTF
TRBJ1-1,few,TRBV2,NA,TGTGCCAGCAGGGCCGGGGAAGCTTTCTTT,CASRAGEAFF
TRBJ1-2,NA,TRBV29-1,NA,TGCAGCGTTGGACAGAACTATGGCTACACCTTC,CSVGQNYGYTF
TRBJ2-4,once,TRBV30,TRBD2,TGTGCCTCCTCAGAGCGGGGAGCCAAAAACATTCAGTACTTC,CASSERGAKNIQYF
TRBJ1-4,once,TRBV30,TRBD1,TGTGCCTGGACGATGAGGGGGCTTTCTAATGAAAAACTGTTTTTT,CAWTMRGLSNEKLFF
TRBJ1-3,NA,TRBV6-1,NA,TGTGCCAGCAGTGATCAACGAAACACCATATATTTT,CASSDQRNTIYF
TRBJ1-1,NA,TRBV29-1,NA,TGCAGCGTGGACACCTACACTGAAGCTTTCTTT,CSVDTYTEAFF
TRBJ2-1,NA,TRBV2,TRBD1,TGTGCCAGCAAAGGACAGGTCTCCTACAATGAGCAGTTCTTC,CASKGQVSYNEQFF
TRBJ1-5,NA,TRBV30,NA,TGTGCCTGGAGTATGATTTCGGGGGGTCAGCCCCAGCATTTT,CAWSMISGGQPQHF
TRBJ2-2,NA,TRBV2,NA,TGTGCCAGCTGTTTAACTACAAACACCGGGGAGCTGTTTTTT,CASCLTTNTGELFF
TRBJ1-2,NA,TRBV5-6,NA,TGTGCCAGCAGCTTGTCACCCCCTGAGGGAGGCTATGGCTACACCTTC,CASSLSPPEGGYGYTF
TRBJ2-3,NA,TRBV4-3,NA,TGCGCCAGCAGCCAAGCTCCCGGGGGTACGCAGTATTTT,CASSQAPGGTQYF
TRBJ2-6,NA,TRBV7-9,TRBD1,TGTGCCAGCAGCTTCACAGGGGGCGCGGTCCTTGGGGCCAACGTCCTGACTTTC,CASSFTGGAVLGANVLTF
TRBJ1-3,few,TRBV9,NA,TGTGCCAGCAGCGTGACACGGGACTTACTATATTTT,CASSVTRDLLYF
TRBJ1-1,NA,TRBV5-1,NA,TGCGCCAGCAGCTCGGAAACAGGGACCAGGATGACTGAAGCTTTCTTT,CASSSETGTRMTEAFF
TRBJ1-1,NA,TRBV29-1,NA,TGCAGCGTTGCGACGTCTTCTGAAGCTTTCTTT,CSVATSSEAFF
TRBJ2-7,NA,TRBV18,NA,TGTGCCAGCTCACCCGGGACACTCGGGAAGGGGGAGCAGTACTTC,CASSPGTLGKGEQYF
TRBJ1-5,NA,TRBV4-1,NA,TGCGCCAGCAGCCAAGATAGTGGACAGCCCTATAGCAATCAGCCCCAGCATTTT,CASSQDSGQPYSNQPQHF
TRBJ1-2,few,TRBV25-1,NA,TGTGCCAGCAGTGAACCCCCCCATGGCTACACCTTC,CASSEPPHGYTF
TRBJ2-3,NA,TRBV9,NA,TGTGCCAGCAGCGTAGTAGGGTCGGATACGCAGTATTTT,CASSVVGSDTQYF
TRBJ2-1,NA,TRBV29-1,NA,TGCAGCGTTCGGGGGACATCATTACACAATGAGCAGTTCTTC,CSVRGTSLHNEQFF
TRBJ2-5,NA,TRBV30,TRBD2,TGTGCCTGGAGTGTACGGGCGGGGGGAAGTGAGACCCAGTACTTC,CAWSVRAGGSETQYF
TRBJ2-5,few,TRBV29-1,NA,TGCAGCGTGGACGGACTTGGGGGAGAGACCCAGTACTTC,CSVDGLGGETQYF
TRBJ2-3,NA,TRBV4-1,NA,TGCGCCAGCAGCCCCCGAGGGGGGGCCACAGATACGCAGTATTTT,CASSPRGGATDTQYF
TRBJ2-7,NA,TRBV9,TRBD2,TGTGCCAGCAGCCGTGGACTAGCGGGGGGTACGTACGAGCAGTACTTC,CASSRGLAGGTYEQYF
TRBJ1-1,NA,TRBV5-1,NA,TGCGCCAGCAGCTTGACAGGGTGGAACACTGAAGCTTTCTTT,CASSLTGWNTEAFF
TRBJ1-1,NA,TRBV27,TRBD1,TGTGCCAGCAGTAACCAGGGGGCATCCACTGAAGCTTTCTTT,CASSNQGASTEAFF